This TCR beta chain was captured in a study of response to subunit inactivated influenza vaccine. This clonotype was recorded at least ten times. V lost 6 bases to trimming and J lost 5 bases; unmatched junction nucleotides: 4. CDR1 DFQATT and CDR2 SNEGSKA come from the germline V gene (reference sequence). The CDR3 has 12 amino acids. TCRdb re-called the RT-PCR reads with MiXCR, one entry per CDR3 protein. The data show about 480,000 distinct CDR3 sequences, with 9.5% to 12% seen just once and about 12% held by the top ten. The TCR sequence derives from a man aged 45-65 years who received an inactivated influenza vaccine. The gene calls are TRBV20-1 and TRBJ1-5; 7 nucleotides line up with TRBD1. Sequenced here: PBMCs from blood, sampled roughly 47 days after vaccination. The CDR3 protein is CSARTGDQPQHF. The DNA for the CDR3 is TGCAGTGCCAGAACAGGGGATCAGCCCCAGCATTTT.